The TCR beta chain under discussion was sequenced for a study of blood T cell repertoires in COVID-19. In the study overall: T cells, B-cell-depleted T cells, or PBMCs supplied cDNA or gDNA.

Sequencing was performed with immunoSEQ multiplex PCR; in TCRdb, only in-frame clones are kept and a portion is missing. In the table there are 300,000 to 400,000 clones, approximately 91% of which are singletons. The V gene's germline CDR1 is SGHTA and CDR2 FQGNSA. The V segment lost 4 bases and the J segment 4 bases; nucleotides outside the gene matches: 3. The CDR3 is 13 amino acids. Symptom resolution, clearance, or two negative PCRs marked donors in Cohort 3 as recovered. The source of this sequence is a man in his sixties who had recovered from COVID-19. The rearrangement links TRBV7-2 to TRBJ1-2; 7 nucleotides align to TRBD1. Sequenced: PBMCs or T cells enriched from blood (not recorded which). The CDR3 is CASSSQGIYGYTF. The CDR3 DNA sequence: TGTGCCAGCAGCTCACAGGGGATCTATGGCTACACCTTC. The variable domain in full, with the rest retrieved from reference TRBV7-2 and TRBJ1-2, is GAGVSQSPSNKVTEKGKDVELRCDPISGHTALYWYRQSLGQGLEFLIYFQGNSAPDKSGLPSDRFSAERTGGSVSTLTIQRTQQEDSAVYLCASSSQGIYGYTFGSGTRLTVV.